The present T cell receptor (beta chain) was sequenced within a study of Tregs in tolerant kidney transplant recipients. Study observations and caveats: Changing PCR primers prevented nucleotide comparison between some patients' samples. Validation in larger populations is needed because few patients were studied.

Trimming took 0 bases from V and 3 from J; bases not matched to a gene: 5. Looked up from germline, CDR1 is KGHSH and CDR2 is LQKENI. The CDR3 runs to 15 residues. Concerning this clone itself: Its specificity is not known. The read ends 3 residues early relative to the CDR3; the germline J gene fills the gap.

The method was immunoSEQ multiplex PCR; TCRdb's version includes in-frame clones alone and lacks a portion of them. The sample includes 25,000 or so clones. Mixed chimerism was transient after nonmyeloablative marrow transplants from related graft donors. Thawed PBMCs were FACS-sorted into unstimulated CD4+CD25+CD127- regulatory T cells, CD4+CD25- non-regulatory cells, CD4 and CD8 cells. The sample here was CD4+ T cells from blood (PBMCs), taken 6 months after the transplant. The origin of this receptor is a human patient who received a combined kidney and bone marrow transplant. Some T cells may be graft donor cells. The J gene is TRBJ2-7, the V gene TRBV18, with 7 bases matching TRBD2. This chain's CDR3 is CASSPPGRGGYEQYF. CDR3 bases read: TGTGCCAGCTCACCACCGGGACGCGGGGGCTACGAG.